This passage covers 30 T cell receptor beta chains from one sample sequenced in a study of blood T cell repertoires in COVID-19. Data came from immunoSEQ multiplex PCR; TCRdb stores just in-frame clones and leaves some out. Among 200,000 to 250,000 clones listed, about nine tenths were seen once. Sequenced material: peripheral blood. Receptors originate from an older woman with acute or convalescent COVID-19.

The rearrangement uses TRBV7-2 and TRBJ1-6; D gene ambiguous. The CDR3 totals 12 residues. The germline gives CDR1 SGHTA, CDR2 FQGNSA. V lost 3 bases, J lost 11 bases, and 8 bases lay in between. As DNA, the CDR3 is TGTGCCAGCAGCTTCCCGGCGGCACCCCTCCACTTT. It yields the protein CASSFPAAPLHF. The full variable domain, completed using reference TRBV7-2 and TRBJ1-6, is GAGVSQSPSNKVTEKGKDVELRCDPISGHTALYWYRQSLGQGLEFLIYFQGNSAPDKSGLPSDRFSAERTGGSVSTLTIQRTQQEDSAVYLCASSFPAAPLHFGNGTRLTVT.

V usage is TRBV19 and J usage is TRBJ2-4; D is perhaps TRBD2 (6 bases). CDR1 and CDR2 from the germline V gene are LNHDA and SQIVND (reference sequence). There are 15 residues in the CDR3. Trimming pared 3 bases from V and 6 bases from J, leaving 15 bases between. The DNA of the CDR3 is TGTGCCAGTAGTATCTTGGAGGGGCGGATAAACATTCAGTACTTC. Protein sequence: CASSILEGRINIQYF. The full variable domain, with the rest looked up from reference TRBV19 and TRBJ2-4, is DGGITQSPKYLFRKEGQNVTLSCEQNLNHDAMYWYRQDPGQGLRLIYYSQIVNDFQKGDIAEGYSVSREKKESFPLTVTSAQKNPTAFYLCASSILEGRINIQYFGAGTRLSVL.

The chain carries TRBV7-2 and TRBJ1-2; tentative D call: TRBD1 (6 bases). V gave up 7 bases and J gave up 2 bases, with 17 bases separating them. Germline-derived CDR1 and CDR2 are SGHTA and FQGNSA. The CDR3 is 15 residues long. The CDR3 coding sequence is TGTGCCAGCAACAAGGGGGGGGAAGCCAACTATGGCTACACCTTC. Its protein product is CASNKGGEANYGYTF.

V is TRBV11-2 and J is TRBJ2-1; 10 bases are shared with TRBD1. CDR3 size: 15 residues. Germline-derived CDR1 and CDR2 are SGHAT and FQNNGV. J gave up 7 bases and V 4 bases, and 7 bases lay outside the gene matches. The CDR3: CASSSGQGVRNEQFF. CDR3 in DNA: TGTGCCAGCAGCTCCGGACAGGGGGTTAGGAATGAGCAGTTCTTC.

The chain combines TRBV4-3 with TRBJ1-6; the D gene is possibly TRBD1 (6 bases). Germline V lookup: CDR1 LGHNA, CDR2 YSLEER. V lost 1 base and J lost 8, with 9 bases in between. This CDR3 comprises 14 residues. As DNA, the CDR3 is TGCGCCAGCAGCCAAGTAGGGGGTGATTCACCCCTCCACTTT. It encodes CASSQVGGDSPLHF.

In DNA, the CDR3 is TGTGCCAGCAGGCCCGGAGAAACAGATACGCAGTATTTT. The encoded protein is CASRPGETDTQYF. The chain couples TRBV12-3 or TRBV12-4 to TRBJ2-3; D gene unclear. V was shortened by 6 bases and J by 3 bases, with 10 bases between the two germline ends. This CDR3 has 13 residues.

This chain connects TRBV24-1 to TRBJ2-3, with D possibly matching TRBD2 (5 bases). Germline CDR1 and CDR2: KGHDR and SFDVKD. The CDR3 has 15 amino acids. Trimming took off 7 bases at V and 2 bases at J, with 15 bases between the two ends. CDR3 nucleotides: TGTGCCACCAGCACGGGGAGCCTTAACACAGATACGCAGTATTTT. This gives the protein CATSTGSLNTDTQYF.

V and J are TRBV16 and TRBJ2-1; 7 nucleotides align to TRBD1. There are 15 residues in the CDR3. V was clipped by 7 bases and J by 7 bases; unmatched bases: 13. The V gene's germline CDR1 is KGHSY and CDR2 FQNENV. CDR3 in DNA: TGTGCCAGCACCAACAGGGGTCAATTTTGGAATGAGCAGTTCTTC. Its translation is CASTNRGQFWNEQFF.

The chain couples TRBV5-1 to TRBJ2-2; D is undetermined. There are 15 residues in the CDR3. The ends were cut back, 2 bases at V and 0 bases at J, with 8 bases in the middle. Germline V gene data show CDR1 as SGHRS and CDR2 as YFSETQ. This CDR3 reads CASSFNTANTGELFF. The DNA of the CDR3 is TGCGCCAGCAGCTTCAACACCGCGAACACCGGGGAGCTGTTTTTT.

The chain joins TRBV18 to TRBJ2-2, with TRBD2 matching over 14 bases. Unmatched junction bases numbered 0, after V lost 3 bases and J lost 6 bases. CDR1 and CDR2 from the germline V gene are KGHSH and LQKENI. The CDR3 spans 15 residues. Here the CDR3 DNA reads TGTGCCAGCTCACCGGGACTAGCGGGAGCCGGGGAGCTGTTTTTT. Protein sequence: CASSPGLAGAGELFF.

This clone was detected only once. The chain employs TRBV7-3 and TRBJ1-3, with TRBD1 as a possible D gene (5 bases). Germline lookup yields CDR1 SGHTA and CDR2 FQGTGA. The CDR3 spans 15 residues. V lost 0 bases and J 2 bases, leaving 8 bases between the germline ends. The CDR3 bases are TGTGCCAGCAGCTTAACAGGGGCGCCTGGAAACACCATATATTTT. Its protein product is CASSLTGAPGNTIYF.

The chain couples TRBV29-1 to TRBJ1-5, with D possibly being TRBD1 (6 bases). V was shortened by 6 bases and J by 6 bases, with 15 bases between the two germline ends. The CDR3 is made up of 13 amino acids. CDR1 is SQVTM and CDR2 is ANQGSEA in the germline V gene. The CDR3 DNA is TGCAGCGTCAGGGGATCGGGGAGTCAGCCCCAGCATTTT. It codes for CSVRGSGSQPQHF.

This clone was detected a few times. The CDR3 DNA is TGTGCCAGCAGTGAGAGGTATACCGGGGAGCTGTTTTTT. The encoded protein is CASSERYTGELFF. The chain carries TRBV6-2 or TRBV6-3 and TRBJ2-2; D not certain. The V and J ends lost 5 bases and 5 bases respectively, with 9 bases between them. This CDR3 comprises 13 residues. CDR1 and CDR2 (germline): MNHEY, SVGEGT.

The chain is built from TRBV7-2 and TRBJ2-3, with 7 bases matching TRBD1. The germline gives CDR1 SGHTA, CDR2 FQGNSA. V shed 3 bases, J shed 5 bases, and the junction held 8 bases outside the gene matches. The length of the CDR3 is 15 residues. CDR3 loop: CASSFRDSVLDTQYF. Written as DNA, the CDR3 is TGTGCCAGCAGCTTCCGGGACAGTGTTTTAGATACGCAGTATTTT.

The chain is built from TRBV29-1 and TRBJ1-1; D ambiguous. Trimming took off 6 bases at V and 5 bases at J, with 13 bases between the two ends. The CDR3 sequence is 12 residues long. Germline CDR1 and CDR2: SQVTM and ANQGSEA. CDR3 DNA: TGCAGCGTCACTCGAGAACGGACTGAAGCTTTCTTT. This translates into CSVTRERTEAFF. Combining the CDR3 with reference TRBV29-1 and TRBJ1-1 gives the whole variable domain SAVISQKPSRDICQRGTSLTIQCQVDSQVTMMFWYRQQPGQSLTLIATANQGSEATYESGFVIDKFPISRPNLTFSTLTVSNMSPEDSSIYLCSVTRERTEAFFGQGTRLTVV.

This clone was seen a single time. The chain links TRBV5-1 to TRBJ2-7; D might be TRBD1 (6 bases). The germline CDR1 and CDR2 sequences are SGHRS and YFSETQ. This CDR3 is built from 13 residues. V lost 4 bases to trimming and J lost 3 bases, with 11 bases between them. In nucleotides, the CDR3 is TGCGCCAGCAGCGGAGGACAGATCTACGAGCAGTACTTC. Its translation: CASSGGQIYEQYF. Looking up the rest from reference TRBV5-1 and TRBJ2-7 gives the full variable domain: KAGVTQTPRYLIKTRGQQVTLSCSPISGHRSVSWYQQTPGQGLQFLFEYFSETQRNKGNFPGRFSGRQFSNSRSEMNVSTLELGDSALYLCASSGGQIYEQYFGPGTRLTVT.

The chain uses TRBV6-6 and TRBJ1-5, with 7 positions matching TRBD1. Looked up from germline, CDR1 is MNHNY and CDR2 is SVGAGI (reference sequence). The CDR3 covers 15 residues. Trimming cost V 0 bases and J 7 bases; bases outside gene matches: 6. The CDR3 protein is CASSYSETGTQPQHF. CDR3 DNA sequence: TGTGCCAGCAGTTACTCTGAGACAGGGACCCAGCCCCAGCATTTT.

Only one count was recorded for this clone. The chain recombines TRBV29-1 with TRBJ2-1; 12 nucleotides line up with TRBD2. The CDR3 has 10 amino acids. Germline V CDR1 and CDR2: SQVTM, ANQGSEA. V dropped 7 bases and J dropped 15; count of bases not matched to a gene: 4. The CDR3 region has the DNA TGCAGCGCTGGGACTAGCGGGTGGTTCTTC. This sequence encodes CSAGTSGWFF.

This chain links TRBV9 with TRBJ2-1, with 11 positions matching TRBD2. V lost 6 bases, J lost 5 bases, and 4 bases stayed unmatched. CDR3 length: 14 amino acids. The V gene's germline CDR1 is SGDLS and CDR2 YYNGEE. The CDR3 here is CASNLLAGDNEQFF. The CDR3, as DNA: TGTGCCAGCAACTTACTAGCGGGAGACAATGAGCAGTTCTTC.

This chain joins TRBV6-2 or TRBV6-3 and TRBJ1-6; TRBD1 agrees at 8 bases. J lost 9 bases, V lost 6 bases, and 7 bases had no gene match. Germline CDR1 is MNHEY and CDR2 is SVGEGT. CDR3 length equals 14 residues. CDR3 region: CASSAHRGGSPLHF. The CDR3 DNA follows: TGTGCCAGCAGCGCTCACAGGGGGGGTTCACCCCTCCACTTT.

This rearrangement joins TRBV2 to TRBJ2-7; 10 nucleotides line up with TRBD2. V shed 2 bases and J 7 bases; nucleotides not matched to a gene: 11. The CDR3 contains 16 residues. Germline assignment: CDR1 SNHLY and CDR2 FYNNEI. The CDR3 spells CASSESVLAGDLEQYF. Written as DNA, the CDR3 is TGTGCCAGCAGTGAATCTGTGCTAGCGGGGGATCTTGAGCAGTACTTC.

The rearrangement uses TRBV6-5 and TRBJ1-1; unclear D gene. The germline V and J ends were trimmed by 0 bases and 3 bases, with 11 bases remaining between them. Germline V gives CDR1 MNHEY, CDR2 SVGAGI. The CDR3 consists of 15 residues. CDR3 loop: CASSYSMDGDTEAFF. CDR3 DNA: TGTGCCAGCAGTTACTCGATGGACGGGGACACTGAAGCTTTCTTT.

The V and J genes are TRBV6-5 and TRBJ2-7; D is unclear. The germline V and J ends were trimmed by 4 bases and 2 bases, with 3 bases remaining between them. Germline CDR1 reads MNHEY; CDR2 reads SVGAGI. The CDR3 runs 11 residues. The DNA for the CDR3 is TGTGCCAGCAGTTCCACCTACGAGCAGTACTTC. Residues: CASSSTYEQYF.

The gene calls are TRBV3-1 (or the pseudogene TRBV3-2) and TRBJ2-1, with 14 bases matching TRBD2. Per the germline V gene, CDR1 is LGHDT and CDR2 is YNNKEL (reference sequence). The CDR3 runs 16 residues. Trimming cost V 5 bases and J 0 bases; bases outside gene matches: 0. CDR3 sequence reads: CASSGTSGSSYNEQFF. In nucleotides, the CDR3 is TGTGCCAGCAGCGGGACTAGCGGGAGCTCCTACAATGAGCAGTTCTTC.

The gene calls are TRBV7-2 and TRBJ2-7; TRBD1 aligns across 8 bases. Germline assignment: CDR1 SGHTA and CDR2 FQGNSA. This CDR3 has 14 residues. Trimming at V came to 1 base and at J to 4 bases, leaving 3 bases not matched to a gene. CDR3 amino acids: CASSLGDRPYEQYF. CDR3 sequence (DNA): TGTGCCAGCAGCTTAGGGGACAGGCCGTACGAGCAGTACTTC.

This chain uses TRBV12-5 with TRBJ1-4; D remains unclear. The length of the CDR3 is 14 residues. Between the trimmed V and J ends, which lost 4 bases and 0 bases, there was a span of 6 bases. Per the germline V gene, CDR1 is LGHNT and CDR2 is FRNRAP. The CDR3 DNA reads as TGTGCTAGTGGTTCCCCTGCAACTAATGAAAAACTGTTTTTT. It specifies CASGSPATNEKLFF.

J is TRBJ2-2 and V is TRBV9, with a possible D match to TRBD2 (6 bases). This CDR3 has 15 amino acids. CDR1 and CDR2 from the germline V gene are SGDLS and YYNGEE. The V gene lost 0 bases and the J gene lost 6 bases, with 12 bases spanning the gap. CDR3 sequence (DNA): TGTGCCAGCAGCGTAGGAGAGGGGAGGTCCGGGGAGCTGTTTTTT. The encoded protein is CASSVGEGRSGELFF. Full variable domain (outside the CDR3, taken from reference TRBV9 and TRBJ2-2): DSGVTQTPKHLITATGQRVTLRCSPRSGDLSVYWYQQSLDQGLQFLIQYYNGEERAKGNILERFSAQQFPDLHSELNLSSLELGDSALYFCASSVGEGRSGELFFGEGSRLTVL.

This rearrangement joins TRBV2 to TRBJ2-1; no definite D call. The germline V and J ends were trimmed by 4 bases and 4 bases, with 14 bases remaining between them. Germline V gene lookup returns CDR1 SNHLY and CDR2 FYNNEI. This CDR3 is 15 amino acids long. For the CDR3, the DNA is TGTGCCAGCAGTGCTCGGGTGCGGTCGTACAATGAGCAGTTCTTC. Its protein product is CASSARVRSYNEQFF. The full variable domain, in which reference TRBV2 and TRBJ2-1 provide the parts outside the CDR3, is EPEVTQTPSHQVTQMGQEVILRCVPISNHLYFYWYRQILGQKVEFLVSFYNNEISEKSEIFDDQFSVERPDGSNFTLKIRSTKLEDSAMYFCASSARVRSYNEQFFGPGTRLTVL.

This clone has only a few counts. The chain employs TRBV11-3 and TRBJ2-2, with 7 bases that match TRBD1. V lost 3 bases and J lost 6; bases outside the gene matches: 10. CDR1 is SGHNT and CDR2 is YENEEA in the germline V gene. CDR3 size: 16 residues. CDR3 in DNA: TGTGCCAGCAGCTTTGGGACAGCCCTAGGGGCCGGGGAGCTGTTTTTT. Amino acid sequence: CASSFGTALGAGELFF. Full variable domain (rest looked up from reference TRBV11-3 and TRBJ2-2): EAGVVQSPRYKIIEKKQPVAFWCNPISGHNTLYWYLQNLGQGPELLIRYENEEAVDDSQLPKDRFSAERLKGVDSTLKIQPAELGDSAVYLCASSFGTALGAGELFFGEGSRLTVL.

This rearrangement joins TRBV2 to TRBJ1-5, with D possibly TRBD1 on 6 matching bases. The germline V gene has CDR1 SNHLY and CDR2 FYNNEI. The V and J ends lost 6 bases and 4 bases respectively, with 16 bases between them. The CDR3 length is 15 residues. CDR3 sequence reads: CASRGTGLSNQPQHF. Here the CDR3 DNA reads TGTGCCAGCAGGGGAACAGGGCTCTCAAATCAGCCCCAGCATTTT.